These 25 T cell receptor beta chains share one sample of origin, sequenced in a study of OX40 agonist ivuxolimab in advanced cancers. Sequencing was performed with immunoSEQ multiplex PCR; in TCRdb, only in-frame clones are kept and a portion is missing. This table holds fewer than 85,000 clones, about 90% found once. The sequences come from CD4+ or CD8+ T cells sorted from blood, collected in a trial of the OX40 agonist ivuxolimab. The source is an adult with an advanced solid tumor such as melanoma, head and neck, liver or kidney cancer.

The rearrangement joins TRBV19 to TRBJ1-3; 9 nucleotides align to TRBD1. The germline gives CDR1 LNHDA, CDR2 SQIVND (reference sequence). There are 15 residues in the CDR3. Losses at the gene ends were 4 bases for V and 5 bases for J; bases not matched to a gene: 6. In DNA, the CDR3 is TGTGCCAGTAGTACCCCCGGACAGGGGAGAAACACCATATATTTT. This sequence encodes CASSTPGQGRNTIYF.

This rearrangement joins TRBV5-5 to TRBJ1-3; possible D gene TRBD1, 5 bases. V was cut by 4 bases and J by 4 bases, with 9 bases left in between. Germline V gene sequence: CDR1 SGHKS, CDR2 YYEKEE (reference sequence). The CDR3 is made up of 13 amino acids. The CDR3 coding sequence is TGTGCCAGCAGCGGGGGATTCGGAAACACCATATATTTT. Its protein product is CASSGGFGNTIYF.

The CDR3 protein is CASSWAADTGELFF. For the CDR3, the DNA is TGTGCCAGCAGCTGGGCAGCTGACACCGGGGAGCTGTTTTTT. J is TRBJ2-2 and V is TRBV5-4; D unclear. The CDR3 totals 14 residues. Germline V gene data show CDR1 as SGHNT and CDR2 as YYREEE (reference sequence). V was pared by 3 bases and J by 3 bases, with 9 bases between.

CDR3 sequence: CSVETDREFLGAFF. In nucleotides, the CDR3 is TGCAGCGTCGAGACGGACAGGGAATTTCTAGGAGCTTTCTTT. V gene TRBV29-1 combines with J gene TRBJ1-1; TRBD1 matches 8 bases. Germline V gene sequence: CDR1 SQVTM, CDR2 ANQGSEA. Losses at the gene ends were 6 bases for V and 10 bases for J; bases not matched to a gene: 16. The CDR3 covers 14 residues.

This CDR3 reads CASSRDRGLSEQYF. CDR3 DNA sequence: TGTGCCAGCAGCCGGGACAGGGGGTTGAGCGAGCAGTACTTC. The V and J genes are TRBV11-3 and TRBJ2-7, with 11 bases aligning to TRBD1. There are 14 residues in the CDR3. Per germline, CDR1 SGHNT and CDR2 YENEEA. After removal of 5 bases from V and 6 bases from J, the junction contained 6 bases not matched to a gene.

The chain is built from TRBV18 and TRBJ1-2; the match to TRBD1 covers 11 bases. The V gene end was trimmed by 3 bases and the J gene end by 5 bases; junction bases not matched to a gene: 8. Germline CDR1 is KGHSH and CDR2 is LQKENI. CDR3 length: 16 amino acids. The CDR3 is CASSPWTGGEGYGYTF. CDR3 coding DNA: TGTGCCAGCTCACCCTGGACAGGGGGCGAGGGGTATGGCTACACCTTC.

This clone was observed once. The rearrangement links TRBV28 to TRBJ2-7; TRBD2 matches at 7 bases. This CDR3 has 12 amino acids. Germline V gives CDR1 MDHEN, CDR2 SYDVKM. V shed 11 bases, J shed 3 bases, and the junction held 7 bases outside the gene matches. Here the CDR3 reads CASRGSFYEQYF. The CDR3 DNA reads TGTGCCTCTCGCGGGAGTTTCTACGAGCAGTACTTC.

This clone was detected once. V and J are TRBV7-2 and TRBJ1-2; TRBD1 is a possible D gene (6 bases). Trimming took off 2 bases at V and 0 bases at J, with 7 bases between the two ends. CDR3 size: 14 residues. Germline CDR1 is SGHTA and CDR2 is FQGNSA. CDR3 in amino acids: CASSLTGSNYGYTF. The CDR3 DNA reads as TGTGCCAGCAGCTTAACAGGGTCTAACTATGGCTACACCTTC.

V and J are TRBV7-2 and TRBJ1-2, with TRBD1 identical over 8 bases. There are 14 residues in the CDR3. The germline V gene encodes CDR1 SGHTA and CDR2 FQGNSA. V gave up 4 bases and J gave up 9 bases; unmatched junction bases: 10. The chain's CDR3 is CASSSPRTGSSYTF. The CDR3 coding sequence is TGTGCCAGCAGCTCCCCGAGGACAGGGAGTAGCTACACCTTC.

The table lists this clone with a few counts. The gene calls are TRBV5-1 and TRBJ2-1; 7 bases match TRBD2. V was clipped by 7 bases and J by 6 bases; unmatched bases: 13. This CDR3 spans 15 amino acids. From germline, CDR1 is SGHRS and CDR2 YFSETQ. DNA of the CDR3: TGCGCCAGCGCGTACGGGGGGTACTCTGGCAATGAGCAGTTCTTC. Protein product: CASAYGGYSGNEQFF.

This clone was recorded a few times. The chain combines TRBV7-9 with TRBJ2-7; D remains ambiguous. The ends were cut back, 1 base at V and 4 bases at J, with 5 bases in the middle. The CDR3 loop spans 12 amino acids. CDR1 and CDR2 from the germline V gene are SEHNR and FQNEAQ (reference sequence). This CDR3 reads CASSLDWYEQYF. Here the CDR3 DNA reads TGTGCCAGCAGCTTAGATTGGTACGAGCAGTACTTC.

The V and J genes are TRBV30 and TRBJ1-2, with D hard to call. CDR3 length: 12 residues. V lost 4 bases to trimming and J lost 2 bases, with 8 bases between them. Per germline, CDR1 GTSNPN and CDR2 SVGIG (reference sequence). This chain's CDR3 is CAWMRENYGYTF. CDR3 DNA: TGTGCCTGGATGAGGGAGAACTATGGCTACACCTTC.

The V gene is TRBV28, the J gene TRBJ2-5; 10 bases match TRBD1. The germline V gene has CDR1 MDHEN and CDR2 SYDVKM. Trimming removed 9 bases from V and 5 bases from J; junction bases left unmatched: 12. The CDR3 runs to 15 residues. CDR3 in DNA: TGTGCCAGTGGGGTAAGGACAGGGGGAGTGGAGACCCAGTACTTC. This codes for CASGVRTGGVETQYF. Drawing the rest from reference TRBV28 and TRBJ2-5, the complete variable domain is DVKVTQSSRYLVKRTGEKVFLECVQDMDHENMFWYRQDPGLGLRLIYFSYDVKMKEKGDIPEGYSVSREKKERFSLILESASTNQTSMYLCASGVRTGGVETQYFGPGTRLLVL.

The chain uses TRBV19 and TRBJ2-5; TRBD1 agrees at 10 bases. In germline, CDR1 is LNHDA, CDR2 SQIVND (reference sequence). The CDR3 spans 15 residues. The V segment lost 7 bases and the J segment 5 bases; nucleotides outside the gene matches: 10. The DNA of the CDR3 is TGTGCCAGTACCAAACAGGACAGGGGGTTTGAGACCCAGTACTTC. Translated, it gives CASTKQDRGFETQYF.

This clone was observed a single time. This chain links TRBV7-2 with TRBJ2-5; D uncertain. Germline loops: CDR1 SGHTA, CDR2 FQGNSA. V shed 3 bases and J shed 7 bases, with 12 bases lying between them. The CDR3 runs to 13 residues. Here the CDR3 reads CASSLGGYRTQYF. The CDR3 nucleotides read TGTGCCAGCAGCTTGGGTGGCTACCGGACCCAGTACTTC.

The J gene is TRBJ2-1, the V gene TRBV6-6; 9 bases align to TRBD1. Germline V gene lookup returns CDR1 MNHNY and CDR2 SVGAGI (reference sequence). This CDR3 has 15 residues. Trimming cost V 6 bases and J 2 bases; bases outside gene matches: 5. In nucleotides, the CDR3 is TGTGCCAGCAGCGACAGGGGGGGCCCCTACAATGAGCAGTTCTTC. This codes for CASSDRGGPYNEQFF.

CDR3 DNA sequence: TGTGCCAGCAGTTTATTCAGGGGGGGGAAACTGTTTTTT. Its translation: CASSLFRGGKLFF. The rearrangement uses TRBV28 and TRBJ1-4, with TRBD1 matching over 7 bases. The CDR3 consists of 13 residues. Trimming at V came to 1 base and at J to 11 bases, leaving 4 bases not matched to a gene. CDR1 is MDHEN and CDR2 is SYDVKM in the germline V gene.

This chain links TRBV6-6 with TRBJ1-2; maybe TRBD1 (5 bases). The CDR3 is 14 residues long. Per the germline V gene, CDR1 is MNHNY and CDR2 is SVGAGI (reference sequence). V lost 6 bases and J 8 bases, leaving 19 bases between the germline ends. The CDR3 nucleotides are TGTGCCAGCAGCCACTCGACGGGGACGTGGGGCTACACCTTC. This gives the protein CASSHSTGTWGYTF.

This sequence joins TRBV5-1 and TRBJ1-3, with D possibly TRBD1 on 6 matching bases. The V end lost 2 bases, the J end lost 2 bases, and 14 bases lay between the germline ends. CDR1 and CDR2 from the germline V gene are SGHRS and YFSETQ. The CDR3 length is 16 residues. The CDR3 nucleotides are TGCGCCAGCAGCTTTTCCCCTGGACAGACTGGAAACACCATATATTTT. Translating gives CASSFSPGQTGNTIYF.

CDR3 residues: CASSQILDLPFGTAWEQFF. The CDR3 DNA is TGTGCCAGCAGCCAGATCCTCGATCTCCCTTTCGGGACCGCGTGGGAGCAGTTCTTC. This sequence joins TRBV5-4 and TRBJ2-1; D may correspond to TRBD1 or TRBD2 (5 bases each). Germline CDR1 is SGHNT and CDR2 is YYREEE (reference sequence). Trimming pared 4 bases from V and 10 bases from J, leaving 33 bases between. There are 19 residues in the CDR3.

The rearrangement uses TRBV7-3 and TRBJ1-1; a possible D gene is TRBD1 (5 bases). The CDR3 sequence is 18 residues long. In germline, CDR1 is SGHTA, CDR2 FQGTGA. V was clipped by 0 bases and J by 1 base, with 18 bases between them. The CDR3 sequence is CASSLTGRRAGQNTEAFF. CDR3 nucleotide sequence: TGTGCCAGCAGCTTAACTGGGCGTAGAGCAGGACAGAACACTGAAGCTTTCTTT.

The gene calls are TRBV5-1 and TRBJ2-7; 9 bases are a match to TRBD1. CDR3 length: 16 residues. The V and J ends lost 5 bases and 2 bases, in that order; junction bases with no gene match: 11. From germline, CDR1 is SGHRS and CDR2 YFSETQ. The DNA for the CDR3 is TGCGCCAGCAGGAAAACAGGGGGCGCGAAAACCTACGAGCAGTACTTC. This gives the protein CASRKTGGAKTYEQYF.

J is TRBJ2-2 and V is TRBV7-9, with a possible D match to TRBD1 (6 bases). The CDR3 spans 15 residues. V was clipped by 3 bases and J by 7 bases, with 15 bases between them. Germline CDR1 reads SEHNR; CDR2 reads FQNEAQ (reference sequence). Here the CDR3 reads CASSLLLGANGELFF. For the CDR3, the DNA is TGTGCCAGCAGCTTGTTACTGGGGGCTAACGGGGAGCTGTTTTTT. The whole variable domain, remainder taken from reference TRBV7-9 and TRBJ2-2, is DTGVSQNPRHKITKRGQNVTFRCDPISEHNRLYWYRQTLGQGPEFLTYFQNEAQLEKSRLLSDRFSAERPKGSFSTLEIQRTEQGDSAMYLCASSLLLGANGELFFGEGSRLTVL.

The chain carries TRBV5-8 and TRBJ2-2; 10 nucleotides match TRBD2. The CDR3 sequence is 16 residues long. The germline V gene encodes CDR1 SGHTS and CDR2 YDEGEE. V lost 5 bases, J lost 0 bases, and 4 bases stayed unmatched. The CDR3 protein is CASRSGLAANTGELFF. CDR3 in DNA: TGTGCCAGCAGGAGTGGACTAGCGGCGAACACCGGGGAGCTGTTTTTT.

This sequence joins TRBV4-2 and TRBJ1-1; D may be TRBD1 (6 bases). Germline CDR1 LGHNA, CDR2 YNFKEQ. The length of the CDR3 is 14 residues. V dropped 1 base and J dropped 4 bases, with 10 bases sitting between them. The CDR3 protein is CASSQGQVGTEAFF. The CDR3 bases are TGTGCCAGCAGCCAAGGACAGGTGGGCACTGAAGCTTTCTTT.